Below, one TCR beta chain is given with its context. Its antigen is unidentified. Then a second PCR, running roughly 7 to 11 cycles, was carried out with a sample-barcoded 5' primer and a J-beta primer mix. From the 5' RACE reads, TCRdb called clonotypes with MiXCR, one entry per CDR3 protein. The data show around 970,000 distinct CDR3 sequences, with roughly 50% seen just once and about a fifth held by the top ten. This CDR3 contains 16 residues. The J segment lost 4 bases and the V segment lost 5 bases, leaving 14 bases of the junction unmatched. Per germline, CDR1 SGHTA and CDR2 FQGTGA. This sample is drawn from a study of blood T cells in healthy people across ages. Isolating PBMCs gave at least 6.5 million of these cells per sample. Total RNA amounts of at least 5 micrograms were extracted per sample. Findings and limits, study-wide: Roughly linear age-related decline in beta diversity appeared, significant by age approximately 43.

Sequencing input: blood. V is TRBV7-3 and J is TRBJ2-7; TRBD2 matches at 7 bases. The TCR was taken from a woman aged 60-70 years in good health. Written as DNA, the CDR3 is TGTGCCAGCAGCCCAAGTAAATCAAGCGGGAAGTACGAGCAGTACTTC. It yields the protein CASSPSKSSGKYEQYF.